These T cell receptor beta chains were read from a single sample in a study of T-cell reconstitution after alpha-beta-depleted transplantation in children. TCRdb re-called the PCR reads through MiXCR, storing one row per CDR3 protein. The sample yields almost 600,000 distinct CDR3 sequences, 25% to 30% seen once. The specimen was PBMCs, collected before TCRalphabeta/CD19-depleted stem cell transplant. Receptor source: a boy under two years old with Wiskott-Aldrich syndrome, due to receive a stem cell transplant. CDR3s leave out the opening cysteine and the closing phenylalanine or tryptophan. The order of the fields is V gene, CDR3 length, J gene, CDR3 protein.

>TRBV5-6|13|TRBJ2-1
ASSLGIWTYNEQF
>TRBV19|16|TRBJ2-1
ASSIGLGSGRSYNEQF
>TRBV10-2|14|TRBJ2-7
ASSVHRGLVTYEQY
>TRBV4-2|13|TRBJ1-1
ASSRRVGTNTEAF
>TRBV9|15|TRBJ2-3
ASSVDFRLAGTDTQY
>TRBV19|12|TRBJ2-1
ASSMGQSYNEQF
>TRBV12-3/TRBV12-4|12|TRBJ1-1
ASSLRKGLTEAF
>TRBV12-3/TRBV12-4|13|TRBJ2-7
ASSLGTVLGDEQY
>TRBV20-1|12|TRBJ1-1
STTGWTGDTEAF
>TRBV10-3|13|TRBJ2-1
AIRGVRLAGNEQF
>TRBV20-1|13|TRBJ2-2
SAGTSGRDTGELF
>TRBV20-1|12|TRBJ2-7
SASEQTGGFEQY
>TRBV12-3/TRBV12-4|13|TRBJ2-1
ASSFDGTGMNEQF
>TRBV5-1|12|TRBJ2-7
ASSLVGGRDEQY
>TRBV7-2|12|TRBJ1-5
ASSLAGTGQPQH